The 12 T cell receptor beta chains reported below all come from one sample, sequenced in a study of blood T cell repertoires in COVID-19. Sequencing used immunoSEQ multiplex PCR; TCRdb keeps in-frame clones, though not all of them. Of about 370,000 clones detected, more than 75% appear once; the ten largest clones hold about 10%. Sequences were obtained from peripheral blood. These receptors came from a woman aged 25 to 39 with COVID-19, enrolled during active disease.

This CDR3 is CASGLGGVDTGELFF. The CDR3 coding sequence is TGTGCTAGTGGTTTGGGCGGGGTAGACACCGGGGAGCTGTTTTTT. The chain uses TRBV12-5 and TRBJ2-2, with a weak D call TRBD2 (6 bases). Germline CDR1 is LGHNT and CDR2 is FRNRAP. Trimming shortened V by 1 base and J by 3 bases, and 9 bases separated the two germline ends. CDR3 length: 15 residues.

The CDR3 bases are TGTGCCAGCAACCCCCTCGGGGGCTTAGGGTTAGCGGGAGACGCGAGTGAGCAGTTCTTC. This translates into CASNPLGGLGLAGDASEQFF. This rearrangement joins TRBV27 to TRBJ2-1, with 9 bases that match TRBD2. The V gene's germline CDR1 is MNHEY and CDR2 SMNVEV (reference sequence). The junction had 28 bases not matched to a gene; V was cut back by 7 bases and J by 9 bases. This CDR3 region has 20 residues.

This clone was seen a single time. V usage is TRBV9 and J usage is TRBJ1-1; 9 bases align to TRBD1. The ends lost 3 bases at V and 3 bases at J; junction bases unmatched: 3. The CDR3 contains 14 residues. Germline assignment: CDR1 SGDLS and CDR2 YYNGEE. CDR3 residues: CASSAGQGDTEAFF. CDR3 DNA sequence: TGTGCCAGCAGCGCGGGACAGGGCGACACTGAAGCTTTCTTT.

V and J are TRBV6-2 or TRBV6-3 and TRBJ2-2; D is undetermined. The germline V gene encodes CDR1 MNHEY and CDR2 SVGEGT. Trimming removed 4 bases from V and 1 base from J, with 13 bases in between. CDR3 length equals 16 residues. In DNA, the CDR3 is TGTGCCAGCAGTTTATCCCATTGGAGGAACACCGGGGAGCTGTTTTTT. Its translation: CASSLSHWRNTGELFF.

The CDR3 DNA follows: TGTGCCAGCAGTTTTAAGAGGAGCTCCTACGAGCAGTACTTC. This translates into CASSFKRSSYEQYF. The chain recombines TRBV6-5 with TRBJ2-7; unclear D gene. Trimming shortened V by 4 bases and J by 0 bases, and 10 bases separated the two germline ends. Germline values: CDR1 MNHEY, CDR2 SVGAGI. This CDR3 region has 14 residues.

This clone was counted a single time. The DNA of the CDR3 is TGTGCCAGCGCCCTTAGCGGAGCCTACGAGCAGTACTTC. Translating gives CASALSGAYEQYF. The chain uses TRBV28 and TRBJ2-7; D might be TRBD2 (6 bases). The CDR3 is made up of 13 amino acids. The V gene's germline CDR1 is MDHEN and CDR2 SYDVKM. The V gene lost 8 bases and the J gene lost 2 bases, with 13 bases spanning the gap.

V and J are TRBV7-9 and TRBJ2-6; D ambiguous. With 1 base removed from V and 0 bases from J, the gap between germline ends came to 7 bases. The CDR3 spans 16 residues. CDR1 is SEHNR, CDR2 FQNEAQ, per germline (reference sequence). The CDR3 coding sequence is TGTGCCAGCAGCTTAGATGCGAGCTCTGGGGCCAACGTCCTGACTTTC. This gives the protein CASSLDASSGANVLTF.

The V and J genes are TRBV5-1 and TRBJ2-7, with TRBD1 matching 10 bases. Germline-derived CDR1 and CDR2 are SGHRS and YFSETQ. V shed 0 bases, J shed 2 bases, and the junction held 5 bases outside the gene matches. The CDR3 consists of 16 residues. CDR3 sequence (DNA): TGCGCCAGCAGCTTGGGAGGGACAGGGGCCACCTACGAGCAGTACTTC. This encodes CASSLGGTGATYEQYF.

This rearrangement joins TRBV6-5 to TRBJ2-1, with D possibly being TRBD2 (6 bases). Per germline, CDR1 MNHEY and CDR2 SVGAGI. Trimming shortened V by 0 bases and J by 5 bases, and 11 bases separated the two germline ends. The CDR3 loop spans 15 amino acids. This chain's CDR3 is CASSYSGTSNNEQFF. DNA of the CDR3: TGTGCCAGCAGTTACTCCGGGACTTCAAACAATGAGCAGTTCTTC.

In this sample, this clone turned up a few times. This sequence joins TRBV11-3 and TRBJ1-3; D is perhaps TRBD1 (6 bases). The CDR3 length is 15 residues. The germline CDR1 and CDR2 sequences are SGHNT and YENEEA. Trimming took off 1 base at V and 0 bases at J, with 7 bases between the two ends. The CDR3 region is CASSLGGGSGNTIYF. CDR3 nucleotides: TGTGCCAGCAGCTTAGGAGGGGGCTCTGGAAACACCATATATTTT.

This chain uses TRBV3-1 (or the pseudogene TRBV3-2) with TRBJ1-2; D is ambiguous. This CDR3 has 13 amino acids. Germline V lookup: CDR1 LGHDT, CDR2 YNNKEL (reference sequence). Trimming removed 0 bases from V and 8 bases from J, with 10 bases in between. CDR3 coding DNA: TGTGCCAGCAGCCAAGAAGTGTATAGAGGCTACACCTTC. This sequence encodes CASSQEVYRGYTF.

The chain joins TRBV5-4 to TRBJ2-1, with TRBD2 matching over 14 bases. J lost 12 bases, V lost 4 bases, and 9 bases had no gene match. CDR1 SGHNT and CDR2 YYREEE come from the germline V gene (reference sequence). CDR3 size: 15 residues. The CDR3 DNA follows: TGTGCCAGCAGCCCTCCCGGGACTAGCGGGAGTCGGCAGTTCTTC. Protein: CASSPPGTSGSRQFF.